This T cell receptor beta chain comes out of a study of blood T cell repertoires in COVID-19. Turning to the study itself: Spain, Italy and the United States supplied samples that represented acute and convalescent COVID-19. Nucleic acid was either cDNA or gDNA, and it came from T cells, B-cell-depleted T cells, or PBMCs.

Germline lookup yields CDR1 MNHEY and CDR2 SVGAGI. V lost 6 bases to trimming and J lost 7 bases; unmatched junction nucleotides: 6. This CDR3 spans 15 amino acids. As processed by the authors: Estimation of nucleated cell counts relied on the amplification of reference gene primers. Only in-frame clones appear in the TCRdb table, and some are missing; sequencing was by immunoSEQ multiplex PCR. V, J and clone size reflect that table, while D and trimming were determined from the DNA. The repertoire consists of around 190,000 clones, with roughly 82% occurring once and the leading ten covering roughly 13%.

This sequence was found in a human donor in a cohort sampled during active COVID-19. Sequencing was done on a sample of peripheral blood. V and J are TRBV6-5 and TRBJ2-2, with 12 bases fitting TRBD1. CDR3 DNA: TGTGCCAGCAGGGGGGACAGGGGGCTGATCGGGGAGCTGTTTTTT. Translating gives CASRGDRGLIGELFF.